This T cell receptor beta chain was identified in a study of vaccination effects on CD4 cells after COVID-19. Sequencing used immunoSEQ multiplex PCR; TCRdb keeps in-frame clones, though not all of them. This table has tens of thousands of clones, approximately 70% appearing once. Concerning this clone: Its target is unknown.

The germline V gene encodes CDR1 LGHDT and CDR2 YNNKEL (reference sequence). V shed 1 base and J 9 bases; nucleotides not matched to a gene: 9. The CDR3 loop spans 15 amino acids. On day 10 of culture, CD4+ T cells were separated out. This rearrangement joins TRBV3-1 (or the pseudogene TRBV3-2) to TRBJ2-7; 10 bases line up with TRBD1. This material consisted of CD4+ T cells from PBMCs cultured without peptide, taken before COVID-19 vaccination. This clonotype originated in a human donor who received a COVID-19 vaccine. CDR3 loop: CASSQVGTGATGQYF. CDR3 DNA sequence: TGTGCCAGCAGCCAAGTAGGGACAGGGGCTACGGGGCAGTACTTC.